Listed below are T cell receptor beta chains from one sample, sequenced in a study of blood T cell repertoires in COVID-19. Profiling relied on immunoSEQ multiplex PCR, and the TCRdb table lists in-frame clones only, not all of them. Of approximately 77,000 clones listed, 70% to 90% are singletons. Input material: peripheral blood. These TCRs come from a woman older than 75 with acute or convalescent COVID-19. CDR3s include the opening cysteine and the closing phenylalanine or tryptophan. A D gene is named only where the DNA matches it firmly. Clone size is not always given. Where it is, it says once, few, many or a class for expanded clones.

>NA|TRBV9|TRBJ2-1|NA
TGTGCCAGCAGCGCCCGACAGGCCGGGTACAATGAGCAGTTCTTC
CASSARQAGYNEQFF
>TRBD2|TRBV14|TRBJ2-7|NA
TGTGCCAGCAGCCTCGGACTAGCGGGGGAGGGCGAGCAGTACTTC
CASSLGLAGEGEQYF
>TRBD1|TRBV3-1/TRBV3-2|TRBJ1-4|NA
TGTGCCAGCAGCCAAGAACGTTCAGGGGGCCGAGAAAAACTGTTTTTT
CASSQERSGGREKLFF
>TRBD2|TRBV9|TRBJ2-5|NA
TGTGCCAGCAGCAAGCCGGGACTAGCGGGCCAAGAGACCCAGTACTTC
CASSKPGLAGQETQYF
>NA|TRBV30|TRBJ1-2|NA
TGTGCCTGGAGTGCTGGGGCCTCCTTGGATGGCTACACCTTC
CAWSAGASLDGYTF
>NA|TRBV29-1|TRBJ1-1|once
TGCAGCGTTGAAGAACGGACTGAAGCTTTCTTT
CSVEERTEAFF
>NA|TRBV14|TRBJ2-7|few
TGTGCCAGCAGCCAAGGGGCCCCCTACGAGCAGTACTTC
CASSQGAPYEQYF
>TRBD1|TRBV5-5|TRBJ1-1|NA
TGTGCCAGCAGCTTCCCAGGGGGGAACACTGAAGCTTTCTTT
CASSFPGGNTEAFF
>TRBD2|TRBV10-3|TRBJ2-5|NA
TGTGCCATCAGTGAGGCCGGGACTAGCGGGAAAGAGACCCAGTACTTC
CAISEAGTSGKETQYF
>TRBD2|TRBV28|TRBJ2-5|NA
TGTGCCAGCAGTCCCTTCGGAGCGGGGGATGGAGAGACCCAGTACTTC
CASSPFGAGDGETQYF
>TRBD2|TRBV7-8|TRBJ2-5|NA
TGTGCCAGCAGCCTCGGGGGGGCAGTTGGGGAGACCCAGTACTTC
CASSLGGAVGETQYF
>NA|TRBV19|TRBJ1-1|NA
TGTGCCAGTACCCCGGTGGGGCTACTGAACACTGAAGCTTTCTTT
CASTPVGLLNTEAFF
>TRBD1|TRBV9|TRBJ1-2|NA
TGTGCCAGCAGCGTAGTTACAGGGGCGGTTGGCTACACCTTC
CASSVVTGAVGYTF
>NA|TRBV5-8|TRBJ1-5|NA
TGTGCCAGCAGCTCCAGGGATTGGAGCAATCAGCCCCAGCATTTT
CASSSRDWSNQPQHF
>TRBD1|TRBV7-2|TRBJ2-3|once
TGTGCCAGCAGCTTGGGACAGCTCACAGATACGCAGTATTTT
CASSLGQLTDTQYF
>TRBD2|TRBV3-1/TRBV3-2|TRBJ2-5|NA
TGTGCCAGCAGCCTACAGGAACTTGGGACTAGCGGCCGGGAGACCCAGTACTTC
CASSLQELGTSGRETQYF
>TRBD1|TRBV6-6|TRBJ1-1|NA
TGTGCCAGCAGTCGGGACAGGGGAAGATTCATGAACACTGAAGCTTTCTTT
CASSRDRGRFMNTEAFF
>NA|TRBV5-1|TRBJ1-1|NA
TGCGCCAGCAGCTTGGCGGGGGGGCCGAACACTGAAGCTTTCTTT
CASSLAGGPNTEAFF
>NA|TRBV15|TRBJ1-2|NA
TGTGCCACCAGCAAATCAGGGTCGAACTATGGCTACACCTTC
CATSKSGSNYGYTF
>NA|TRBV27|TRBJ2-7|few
TGTGCCAGCAGTCGAAAGGGTCAGGGGAACTACGAGCAGTACTTC
CASSRKGQGNYEQYF
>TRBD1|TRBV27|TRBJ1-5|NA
TGTGCCAGCAGTTTGGCAGGGGGTGGCAATCAGCCCCAGCATTTT
CASSLAGGGNQPQHF
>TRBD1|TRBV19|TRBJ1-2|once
TGTGCCAGTAGTTCCAGGACAGGGGGCGGATATGGCTACACCTTC
CASSSRTGGGYGYTF
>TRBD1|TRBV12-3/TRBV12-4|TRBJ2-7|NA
TGTGCCAGCACAGGGACAGGGGTCTACGAGCAGTACTTC
CASTGTGVYEQYF
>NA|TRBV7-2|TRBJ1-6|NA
TGTGCCAGCAGTTACACCGGGTATAATTCACCCCTCCACTTT
CASSYTGYNSPLHF
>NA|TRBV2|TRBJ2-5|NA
TGTGCCAGCAGAGCGTCGTTCCAAGAGACCCAGTACTTC
CASRASFQETQYF
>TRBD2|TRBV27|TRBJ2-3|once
TGTGCCAGCAGTTTATCGGGACTAGAAAGGGTCACAGATACGCAGTATTTT
CASSLSGLERVTDTQYF
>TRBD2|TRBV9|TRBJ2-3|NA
TGTGCCAGCAGCCCAAGAGGTGCGGGAGTAGGCACAGATACGCAGTATTTT
CASSPRGAGVGTDTQYF
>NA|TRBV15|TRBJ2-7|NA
TGTGCCACCAGCAGAGTTGGGCCCCCAAGATCCCACGAGCAGTACTTC
CATSRVGPPRSHEQYF
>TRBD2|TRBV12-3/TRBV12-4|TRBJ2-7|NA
TGTGCCAGCAAGGTAGCGGGACCCTACGAGCAGTACTTC
CASKVAGPYEQYF
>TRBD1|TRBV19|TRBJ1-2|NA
TGTGCCAGTAGTAGGACAGGCGCTCGCTATGGCTACACCTTC
CASSRTGARYGYTF
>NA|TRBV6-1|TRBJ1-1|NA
TGTGCCAGCAGTGAAGTCCCCGCACAGTTTGAAGCTTTCTTT
CASSEVPAQFEAFF
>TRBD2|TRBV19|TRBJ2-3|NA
TGTGCCAGTAGTATTAGCAGCGGGAATAAAGATACGCAGTATTTT
CASSISSGNKDTQYF
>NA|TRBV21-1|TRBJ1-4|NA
TGTGCCAGCAGCCAAGCCCCTTCAACTAATGAAAAACTGTTTTTT
CASSQAPSTNEKLFF